This entry lists 17 T cell receptor beta chains sequenced from one sample in a study of cytomegalovirus exposure and HLA in healthy donors. Vbeta (60) and Jbeta (13) primers were used in the PCR. Profiled with immunoSEQ multiplex PCR; TCRdb holds only in-frame clones, not every one. The sample holds 70,000 to 95,000 clones, around 84% seen once. The sample taken for sequencing was PBMCs. These receptors all come from a man aged 18 to 30 in good health and CMV-seronegative.

J is TRBJ2-2 and V is TRBV27; 11 positions agree with TRBD1. There are 14 residues in the CDR3. Germline CDR1 is MNHEY and CDR2 is SMNVEV (reference sequence). V dropped 5 bases and J dropped 6; count of bases not matched to a gene: 2. CDR3 residues: CASSRTGGSGELFF. CDR3 in DNA: TGTGCCAGCAGTCGGACAGGGGGCTCCGGGGAGCTGTTTTTT.

Remarks on this clone: A read error may produce the germline difference seen at one junction end. The same CDR3 can be traced to other DNA sequences in this sample. This chain connects TRBV27 to TRBJ1-1; no definite D call. Germline assignment: CDR1 MNHEY and CDR2 SMNVEV (reference sequence). This CDR3 spans 13 amino acids. In DNA, the CDR3 is TGTGCCAGCAGTTACGGGATCAACACTGAGGCTTTCTTT. Translation: CASSYGINTEAFF.

The chain couples TRBV29-1 to TRBJ1-2; D is perhaps TRBD1 (6 bases). This CDR3 spans 12 amino acids. Germline V lookup: CDR1 SQVTM, CDR2 ANQGSEA. V shed 3 bases and J shed 5 bases, with 10 bases lying between them. CDR3 bases: TGCAGCGTTGACGGGGGGGCGTATGGCTACACCTTC. Its translation is CSVDGGAYGYTF.

This clone was seen only once. This chain connects TRBV2 to TRBJ1-5; D is possibly TRBD1 (5 bases). V shed 4 bases and J shed 2 bases, with 9 bases lying between them. Germline V gene lookup returns CDR1 SNHLY and CDR2 FYNNEI. This CDR3 is 14 amino acids long. The CDR3 bases are TGTGCCAGCAGTGCCCGACAGCGCAATCAGCCCCAGCATTTT. Its protein product is CASSARQRNQPQHF.

This clone was seen a handful of times. V gene TRBV18 combines with J gene TRBJ1-2; 9 nucleotides line up with TRBD1. With 2 bases clipped from V and 3 bases from J, the junction kept 10 bases outside the gene matches. The CDR3 loop spans 17 amino acids. Germline V gene sequence: CDR1 KGHSH, CDR2 LQKENI. The CDR3 is CASSPAGTGTSDYGYTF. The CDR3 bases are TGTGCCAGCTCACCAGCCGGGACAGGGACGAGCGACTATGGCTACACCTTC.

This chain uses TRBV7-9 with TRBJ2-5, with D perhaps TRBD1 (5 bases). Trimming took off 5 bases at V and 2 bases at J, with 9 bases between the two ends. The CDR3 has 13 residues. Germline CDR1 and CDR2: SEHNR and FQNEAQ (reference sequence). The DNA for the CDR3 is TGTGCCAGCAGCCAGACAGCTCAAGAGACCCAGTACTTC. This gives the protein CASSQTAQETQYF.

The chain combines TRBV7-6 with TRBJ2-1, with a possible D match to TRBD2 (5 bases). V lost 6 bases and J lost 3, with 6 bases in between. The CDR3 length is 12 residues. CDR1 and CDR2 (germline): SGHVS, FNYEAQ. CDR3 sequence (DNA): TGTGCCAGCAGTCGGGACTACAATGAGCAGTTCTTC. It yields the protein CASSRDYNEQFF.

This clone was detected once. The chain joins TRBV9 to TRBJ2-1; TRBD1 matches at 7 bases. With 3 bases clipped from V and 5 bases from J, the junction kept 8 bases outside the gene matches. The CDR3 length is 15 residues. Germline loops: CDR1 SGDLS, CDR2 YYNGEE. Here the CDR3 reads CASSASGTVDNEQFF. The DNA for the CDR3 is TGTGCCAGCAGCGCGTCCGGGACAGTAGACAATGAGCAGTTCTTC.

This rearrangement joins TRBV11-2 to TRBJ2-7; 8 nucleotides align to TRBD2. This CDR3 region has 16 residues. Germline V lookup: CDR1 SGHAT, CDR2 FQNNGV. V shed 3 bases and J 3 bases; nucleotides not matched to a gene: 10. CDR3 bases: TGTGCCAGCAGCTTGACCGCGGGGGGTGGGTTCTACGAGCAGTACTTC. Its translation is CASSLTAGGGFYEQYF.

The chain links TRBV2 to TRBJ1-5, with D tentatively TRBD1 (6 bases). The germline gives CDR1 SNHLY, CDR2 FYNNEI. V gave up 7 bases and J gave up 7 bases, with 14 bases separating them. The CDR3 covers 13 residues. The CDR3 DNA is TGTGCCAGCACCAGAGCCAGGGGCCAGCCCCAGCATTTT. This sequence encodes CASTRARGQPQHF.

The chain employs TRBV19 and TRBJ2-7; TRBD1 aligns across 12 bases. CDR1 and CDR2 from the germline V gene are LNHDA and SQIVND (reference sequence). The CDR3 length is 17 residues. After removal of 3 bases from V and 1 base from J, the junction contained 7 bases not matched to a gene. CDR3 in DNA: TGTGCCAGTAGTATGGGGGACAGGGGGCAGAGGTCCTACGAGCAGTACTTC. It is translated as CASSMGDRGQRSYEQYF.

The genes are TRBV5-1 and TRBJ2-2; D gene uncertain. The CDR3 is 16 residues long. Germline loops: CDR1 SGHRS, CDR2 YFSETQ. The germline V and J ends were trimmed by 0 bases and 4 bases, with 13 bases remaining between them. CDR3: CASSLEVGVVTGELFF. The CDR3 DNA is TGCGCCAGCAGCTTGGAGGTAGGAGTGGTCACCGGGGAGCTGTTTTTT.

The chain recombines TRBV2 with TRBJ1-2; maybe TRBD1 (6 bases). The germline V gene has CDR1 SNHLY and CDR2 FYNNEI. This CDR3 contains 16 residues. V lost 3 bases and J 5 bases, leaving 19 bases between the germline ends. In nucleotides, the CDR3 is TGTGCCAGCAGTGACTTATTTTGGGGGCGTATGTATGGCTACACCTTC. Protein: CASSDLFWGRMYGYTF.

The chain has TRBV19 and TRBJ1-5, with D tentatively TRBD1 (6 bases). The CDR3 spans 16 residues. V dropped 6 bases and J dropped 2 bases, with 17 bases sitting between them. Germline V lookup: CDR1 LNHDA, CDR2 SQIVND (reference sequence). CDR3 nucleotides: TGTGCCAGTAGGGGAGGGGGGAGCGGGGGCAATCAGCCCCAGCATTTT. Encoded protein: CASRGGGSGGNQPQHF.

This rearrangement joins TRBV27 to TRBJ2-7; D is ambiguous. V was trimmed by 3 bases and J by 10 bases, leaving 16 bases between them. Germline V lookup: CDR1 MNHEY, CDR2 SMNVEV (reference sequence). The length of the CDR3 is 13 residues. The CDR3 DNA sequence: TGTGCCAGCAGTTTGAGGTCGCTTGAGGAACAGTACTTC. This gives the protein CASSLRSLEEQYF.

The chain carries TRBV30 and TRBJ2-7, with 7 bases identical to TRBD1. J gave up 0 bases and V 1 base, and 6 bases lay outside the gene matches. Germline V gene sequence: CDR1 GTSNPN, CDR2 SVGIG (reference sequence). The CDR3 covers 15 residues. CDR3 bases: TGTGCCTGGAGTGGGCCGACAGGGCTCTCCTACGAGCAGTACTTC. Its protein product is CAWSGPTGLSYEQYF.

This rearrangement joins TRBV6-5 to TRBJ2-7, with D perhaps matching TRBD1 (6 bases). Germline lookup yields CDR1 MNHEY and CDR2 SVGAGI. The CDR3 sequence is 16 residues long. The V end lost 0 bases, the J end lost 7 bases, and 19 bases lay between the germline ends. CDR3 in DNA: TGTGCCAGCAGTTACTCTGGGACAAAAGGGCAGGGAGAGCAGTACTTC. It yields the protein CASSYSGTKGQGEQYF.